This T cell receptor beta chain was retrieved from a study of T cell responses to AZD1222 COVID-19 vaccine. Across the whole study: Pooled in the analysis were second doses at about 4 or about 12 weeks. Findings and caveats of the study: Spike-specific TCR breadth and depth grew following two AZD1222 doses. Researchers took repertoire samples only after the peak T cell response had come. Unmutated variant regions reportedly attract nearly half of all spike-specific TCRs.

Sequencing was performed with immunoSEQ multiplex PCR; in TCRdb, only in-frame clones are kept and a portion is missing. The data contain 120,000 to 150,000 clones, roughly 89% of them seen just once; the ten biggest clones take up 5% to 6.5%. Trimming stripped 0 bases from V and 3 bases from J, with 9 bases between. This CDR3 has 13 residues. Germline assignment: CDR1 GTSNPN and CDR2 SVGIG (reference sequence). In the case of this clone: What it binds is unknown.

The origin of this receptor is an adult in good health. The source material was peripheral blood, sampled on day 0 of AZD1222 vaccination. The V and J genes are TRBV30 and TRBJ2-7, with D perhaps assigned TRBD1 or TRBD2 (5 bases each). CDR3 DNA: TGTGCCTGGAGTGTAGATGGGGGCTACGAGCAGTACTTC. Its protein is CAWSVDGGYEQYF.